This T cell receptor beta chain comes out of a study of response to subunit inactivated influenza vaccine. TCRdb called the RT-PCR reads again in MiXCR, with one record for every CDR3 protein. The table lists almost 250,000 distinct CDR3 sequences, about 12% of them singletons. There are many counts of this clonotype. The junction departs from germline at one end; a sequencing error may be responsible. Germline lookup yields CDR1 LGHNA and CDR2 YSLEER. The CDR3 is 13 amino acids. This chain joins TRBV4-3 and TRBJ2-1; TRBD1 agrees at 8 bases. The starting material was non-naive T cells sorted from PBMCs, obtained around two weeks before vaccination. The clonotype was recovered from a man in his fifties who received an inactivated influenza vaccine. CDR3 coding DNA: TGCGCCAGCAGCCAAGATCACGGGGACAGGCCGGTCTTC. This encodes CASSQDHGDRPVF.